Below are 19 T cell receptor beta chains sequenced from a single sample in a study of T-cell memory formation after mild COVID-19. TCRdb ran MiXCR on the 5' RACE reads and lists one entry per CDR3 protein. Of a few hundred thousand distinct CDR3 sequences in the sample, under 25% were seen once. The sequenced sample was PBMCs or a T cell subset sorted from them (not recorded which). The source is a young man who had mild COVID-19 (a few samples of this study predate the infection). Cell type and time point are not known.

The sample holds a few counts of this clonotype. This chain joins TRBV7-2 and TRBJ1-1; D not certain. V lost 4 bases and J 3 bases, leaving 12 bases between the germline ends. CDR1 SGHTA and CDR2 FQGNSA come from the germline V gene. This CDR3 spans 14 amino acids. This CDR3 reads CASSWRVGDTEAFF. CDR3 nucleotide sequence: TGTGCCAGCAGCTGGCGGGTTGGGGACACTGAAGCTTTCTTT.

The chain combines TRBV14 with TRBJ2-5; 7 bases fit TRBD1. This CDR3 spans 15 amino acids. Germline assignment: CDR1 SGHDN and CDR2 FVKESK. Losses at the gene ends were 3 bases for V and 5 bases for J; bases not matched to a gene: 9. The CDR3 reads CASSQARQGSETQYF. CDR3 sequence (DNA): TGTGCCAGCAGCCAGGCGAGACAGGGATCGGAGACCCAGTACTTC.

The chain employs TRBV7-2 and TRBJ2-4; D is possibly TRBD1 (5 bases). In germline, CDR1 is SGHTA, CDR2 FQGNSA. This CDR3 is built from 16 residues. V was clipped by 3 bases and J by 1 base, with 13 bases between them. CDR3 loop: CASSFGPPGAKNIQYF. In nucleotides, the CDR3 is TGTGCCAGCAGCTTTGGTCCCCCAGGGGCCAAAAACATTCAGTACTTC.

This sequence joins TRBV6-2 or TRBV6-3 and TRBJ1-1; no definite D call. This CDR3 spans 12 amino acids. Germline CDR1 MNHEY, CDR2 SVGEGT. V was trimmed by 0 bases and J by 8 bases, leaving 7 bases between them. The CDR3 region has the DNA TGTGCCAGCAGTTACTCGATAAGGGAAGCTTTCTTT. Translating it yields CASSYSIREAFF.

This chain connects TRBV6-1 to TRBJ2-5; no clear D gene. Germline assignment: CDR1 MNHNS and CDR2 SASEGT. Trimming stripped 2 bases from V and 3 bases from J, with 7 bases between. This CDR3 is built from 13 residues. CDR3 sequence reads: CASSESYKETQYF. The CDR3 bases are TGTGCCAGCAGTGAATCGTATAAAGAGACCCAGTACTTC.

This clonotype has a handful of counts. At one end, the junction sequence differs from germline, possibly due to a read error. CDR3 protein: CSAGEEGVGYTF. The CDR3 coding sequence is TGCAGTGCTGGAGAGGAGGGGGTCGGCTACACCTTC. The chain recombines TRBV20-1 with TRBJ1-2; D perhaps matches TRBD1 (6 bases). There are 12 residues in the CDR3. Germline CDR1 and CDR2: DFQATT and SNEGSKA (reference sequence).

This clonotype was detected a few times. The chain recombines TRBV15 with TRBJ1-6, with D perhaps matching TRBD1 (6 bases). Trimming pared 2 bases from V and 9 bases from J, leaving 17 bases between. Per germline, CDR1 LNHNV and CDR2 YYDKDF (reference sequence). The CDR3 is made up of 16 amino acids. CDR3: CATSRTNVGGVSPLHF. The CDR3, as DNA: TGTGCCACCAGCAGAACCAACGTGGGGGGCGTTTCACCCCTCCACTTT.

The rearrangement joins TRBV20-1 to TRBJ2-1; maybe TRBD1 (5 bases). Trimming took off 6 bases at V and 6 bases at J, with 18 bases between the two ends. Germline values: CDR1 DFQATT, CDR2 SNEGSKA (reference sequence). The CDR3 spans 14 residues. The CDR3 coding sequence is TGCAGTGCGACCCGACAGTCAGTTCTCAATGAGCAGTTCTTC. Its translation is CSATRQSVLNEQFF.

The table lists this clonotype with a few counts. This chain links TRBV6-5 with TRBJ1-1; tentative D call: TRBD1 (5 bases). Germline lookup yields CDR1 MNHEY and CDR2 SVGAGI. The CDR3 consists of 14 residues. Trimming shortened V by 5 bases and J by 5 bases, and 15 bases separated the two germline ends. The CDR3 nucleotides are TGTGCCAGCAGTAGGGGATCCCCGGGGACTGAAGCTTTCTTT. It specifies CASSRGSPGTEAFF.

The V gene is TRBV7-9, the J gene TRBJ2-5; TRBD2 agrees at 7 bases. CDR1 and CDR2 from the germline V gene are SEHNR and FQNEAQ (reference sequence). Trimming at V came to 4 bases and at J to 5 bases, leaving 7 bases not matched to a gene. This CDR3 has 14 residues. The CDR3 DNA reads TGTGCCAGCAGCTCCTGGGGGGGAGGCGAGACCCAGTACTTC. This sequence encodes CASSSWGGGETQYF.

This clonotype turned up a few times. The V call is TRBV11-2, the J call TRBJ2-1, with 7 bases that match TRBD1. The CDR3 has 16 residues. Germline CDR1 reads SGHAT; CDR2 reads FQNNGV. The J segment lost 1 base and the V segment lost 4 bases, leaving 7 bases of the junction unmatched. The DNA for the CDR3 is TGTGCCAGCAGCTCCATTCTGACAGGGTCCTACAATGAGCAGTTCTTC. Protein product: CASSSILTGSYNEQFF. Based on the CDR3 plus reference TRBV11-2 and TRBJ2-1, the full variable domain is EAGVAQSPRYKIIEKRQSVAFWCNPISGHATLYWYQQILGQGPKLLIQFQNNGVVDDSQLPKDRFSAERLKGVDSTLKIQPAKLEDSAVYLCASSSILTGSYNEQFFGPGTRLTVL.

V gene TRBV19 combines with J gene TRBJ1-6; no definite D call. Germline values: CDR1 LNHDA, CDR2 SQIVND (reference sequence). The CDR3 covers 14 residues. V was trimmed by 7 bases and J by 9 bases, leaving 16 bases between them. The DNA of the CDR3 is TGTGCCAGTACACTAGAGGGAACCGGTTCACCCCTCCACTTT. Protein sequence: CASTLEGTGSPLHF.

This clonotype was recorded once. The J gene is TRBJ2-3, the V gene TRBV7-2; a weak D match, TRBD1 (6 bases). Trimming stripped 4 bases from V and 4 bases from J, with 12 bases between. The CDR3 has 14 residues. The germline gives CDR1 SGHTA, CDR2 FQGNSA. The CDR3 nucleotides read TGTGCCAGCAGCTCACAGGGTAGGGCAGATACGCAGTATTTT. It codes for CASSSQGRADTQYF.

This chain joins TRBV10-3 and TRBJ1-2; perhaps TRBD1 as D (6 bases). Deletions cut 6 bases from V and 13 bases from J, with 21 bases between. This CDR3 is built from 13 residues. Looked up from germline, CDR1 is ENHRY and CDR2 is SYGVKD. CDR3 nucleotide sequence: TGTGCCATCAGGCTAGGACAGACAGCGAACTGCACCTTC. As protein: CAIRLGQTANCTF.

The sample holds a few counts of this clonotype. This rearrangement joins TRBV20-1 to TRBJ2-3; the D is unclear. Trimming took 0 bases from V and 6 from J, leaving 13 bases between them. This CDR3 has 14 amino acids. Germline lookup yields CDR1 DFQATT and CDR2 SNEGSKA (reference sequence). CDR3 in DNA: TGCAGTGCTAGAGATCTCCCTAGACGGGATACGCAGTATTTT. Translation gives CSARDLPRRDTQYF.

This clonotype was counted only a few times. The V and J genes are TRBV11-2 and TRBJ1-1; D gene uncertain. Germline lookup yields CDR1 SGHAT and CDR2 FQNNGV. CDR3 length equals 12 residues. Trimming removed 1 base from V and 10 bases from J, with 10 bases in between. The CDR3 here is CASSLAGGSAFF. CDR3 coding DNA: TGTGCCAGCAGCTTAGCGGGCGGATCAGCTTTCTTT.

The J gene is TRBJ2-7, the V gene TRBV20-1; 7 bases are shared with TRBD2. Germline trimming cut 4 bases from V and 2 bases from J; bases unmatched to any gene: 8. Per germline, CDR1 DFQATT and CDR2 SNEGSKA (reference sequence). The CDR3 has 14 amino acids. CDR3 sequence (DNA): TGCAGTGCTAAGGGCCCGGGACTAACCTACGAGCAGTACTTC. It yields the protein CSAKGPGLTYEQYF.

This clonotype was recorded at least ten times. This chain links TRBV7-2 with TRBJ2-7, with TRBD2 identical over 10 bases. The CDR3 loop spans 14 amino acids. The ends lost 2 bases at V and 9 bases at J; junction bases unmatched: 7. Germline assignment: CDR1 SGHTA and CDR2 FQGNSA. The CDR3 sequence is CASSLRAGGPRQYF. CDR3 bases: TGTGCCAGCAGCTTAAGAGCGGGGGGGCCGCGGCAGTACTTC.

J is TRBJ2-5 and V is TRBV15; no reliable D call. Germline loops: CDR1 LNHNV, CDR2 YYDKDF (reference sequence). Trimming removed 1 base from V and 7 bases from J, with 4 bases in between. This CDR3 region has 11 residues. The CDR3 DNA reads TGTGCCACCAGCAGAGGTGGGACCCAGTACTTC. As protein: CATSRGGTQYF.